This T cell receptor (beta chain) was recorded in a study of regulatory T cells in long-lasting Graves disease. Findings and limits, study-wide: Thyroid tissue went unstudied; only peripheral blood was examined. Persistent disease was associated with favored TRBV28 usage and with favored use of TRBJ1-2 and TRBJ2-5. Comparison showed that persistent patients shared more public clonotypes (roughly 2,500) than new patients (966).

Time point here: newly diagnosed GD, antithyroid drugs for less than 3 months. The authors made the TCR library using RNA they extracted from PBMCs. This clonotype came up a few times. Antigen unknown. Researchers made TCR beta libraries by using iRepertoire HTBI primers and running Arm-PCR on CDR3 regions. TCRdb reanalysed the multiplex PCR reads using MiXCR and keeps one entry per CDR3 protein. The sample includes approximately 560,000 distinct CDR3 sequences, 16% of them seen just once. The CDR3 extends over 15 amino acids. Trimming took off 1 base at V and 3 bases at J, with 11 bases between the two ends. The germline V gene encodes CDR1 SGDLS and CDR2 YYNGEE. These data were also reused for a study on T cells in Graves' hyperthyroidism and ophthalmopathy. That report adds: Initially, a first-round RT-PCR of the TCR CDR3 employed the HTBI primer set.

This chain connects TRBV9 to TRBJ1-5; D not certain. Sample: peripheral blood mononuclear cells (PBMCs), taken at new diagnosis, from a patient treated with antithyroid drugs. This receptor was taken from a young man with Graves disease. CDR3 sequence reads: CASSVSPFDNQPQHF. In nucleotides, the CDR3 is TGTGCCAGCAGCGTAAGCCCATTCGACAATCAGCCCCAGCATTTT. Supplemented by reference TRBV9 and TRBJ1-5, the full variable domain reads DSGVTQTPKHLITATGQRVTLRCSPRSGDLSVYWYQQSLDQGLQFLIQYYNGEERAKGNILERFSAQQFPDLHSELNLSSLELGDSALYFCASSVSPFDNQPQHFGDGTRLSIL.